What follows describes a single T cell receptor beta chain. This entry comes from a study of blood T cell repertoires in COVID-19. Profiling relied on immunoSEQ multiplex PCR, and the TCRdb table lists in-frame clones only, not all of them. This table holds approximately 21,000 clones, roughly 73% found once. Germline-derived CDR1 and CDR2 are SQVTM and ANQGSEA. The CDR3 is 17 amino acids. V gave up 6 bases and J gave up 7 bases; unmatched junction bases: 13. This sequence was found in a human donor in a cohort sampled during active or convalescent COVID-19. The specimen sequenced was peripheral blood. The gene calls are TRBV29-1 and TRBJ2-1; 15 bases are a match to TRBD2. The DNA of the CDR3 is TGCAGCGTCGTGGGACTAGCGGGAGGTTTAGGGGAAAATGAGCAGTTCTTC. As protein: CSVVGLAGGLGENEQFF.